This TCR beta chain was observed in a study of Graves' ophthalmopathy and Graves' hyperthyroidism. The V end was cut by 5 bases, the J end by 8 bases, with 18 bases between. CDR1 is GTSNPN, CDR2 SVGIG, per germline (reference sequence). This CDR3 is built from 13 residues. A duration under 3 months, NOSPECS ≥4, CAS ≥3 and moderate-to-severe activity characterized the donors with ophthalmopathy. PBMCs came from approximately 9.6 ml of fresh peripheral blood. The study amplified TCR beta CDR3 regions using RNA transcripts. The library came from an HTBI-primed first-round RT-PCR and a second-round multiplex PCR. TCRdb redid the calling of the multiplex PCR reads with MiXCR, one entry per CDR3 protein. The table shows about 660,000 distinct CDR3 sequences, with under 50% occurring only once.

The rearrangement joins TRBV30 to TRBJ1-1; TRBD1 might be the D (5 bases). The source of this sequence is an adult man with Graves' ophthalmopathy. Sequenced sample: peripheral blood. CDR3 DNA sequence: TGTGCCTGGGCCCTCAGCGCCTCAGGGGAAGCTTTCTTT. It codes for CAWALSASGEAFF.